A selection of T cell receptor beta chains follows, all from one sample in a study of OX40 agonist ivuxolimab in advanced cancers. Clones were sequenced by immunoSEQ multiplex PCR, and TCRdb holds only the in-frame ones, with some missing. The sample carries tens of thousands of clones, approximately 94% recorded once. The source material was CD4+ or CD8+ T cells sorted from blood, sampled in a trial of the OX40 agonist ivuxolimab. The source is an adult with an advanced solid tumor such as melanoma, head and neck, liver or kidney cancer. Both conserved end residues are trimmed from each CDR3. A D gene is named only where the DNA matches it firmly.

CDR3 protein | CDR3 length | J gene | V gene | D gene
ASSLGLVDYGYT | 12 | TRBJ1-2 | TRBV7-8 | -
ASSGLAGEQY | 10 | TRBJ2-7 | TRBV27 | TRBD2
ASSPTGVNYGYT | 12 | TRBJ1-2 | TRBV5-6 | -
ASSLVGPAEFNQPQH | 15 | TRBJ1-5 | TRBV28 | -
ASSPGLAGGPVTDTQY | 16 | TRBJ2-3 | TRBV5-4 | TRBD2
ASSQGGNPEAF | 11 | TRBJ1-1 | TRBV4-1 | -
ASSTGLAGGTYEQY | 14 | TRBJ2-7 | TRBV19 | TRBD2
ASSQEDSSYEQY | 12 | TRBJ2-7 | TRBV4-2 | -
AISVSGEMDEQY | 12 | TRBJ2-7 | TRBV10-3 | TRBD2
ASSLTGSQTYGNTIY | 15 | TRBJ1-3 | TRBV5-1 | -
ASSLGAGGSYEQY | 13 | TRBJ2-7 | TRBV7-2 | -
ASSEGDTGANVLT | 13 | TRBJ2-6 | TRBV2 | -
ASSRVGSQYYNEQF | 14 | TRBJ2-1 | TRBV7-9 | -
ASRGQGGVWDTQY | 13 | TRBJ2-3 | TRBV2 | -
ASSPLPDRGYNEQF | 14 | TRBJ2-1 | TRBV7-8 | TRBD1
ASSQGLAGATDTQY | 14 | TRBJ2-3 | TRBV4-3 | TRBD2
AWTVLGGADGYT | 12 | TRBJ1-2 | TRBV30 | -
ASSLDDMSSYEQY | 13 | TRBJ2-7 | TRBV5-6 | -
ASSPGPNAGGRTDTQY | 16 | TRBJ2-3 | TRBV11-2 | TRBD2
ASSAGTGRLNTEAF | 14 | TRBJ1-1 | TRBV5-5 | TRBD1
ASSPPSGARALEQF | 14 | TRBJ2-1 | TRBV5-1 | TRBD2
ASSVGLAGGETQY | 13 | TRBJ2-5 | TRBV9 | TRBD2
ASSGPLGQGVNPSGANVLT | 19 | TRBJ2-6 | TRBV9 | TRBD1
ASSFSGVLPYGYT | 13 | TRBJ1-2 | TRBV11-2 | -
ASSLAGGETQY | 11 | TRBJ2-5 | TRBV5-6 | -
ASTGTLRPIKLF | 12 | TRBJ1-4 | TRBV19 | -
ASSQDAGNTIY | 11 | TRBJ1-3 | TRBV4-3 | -
ASSPRTPLKNIQY | 13 | TRBJ2-4 | TRBV7-9 | -
ASSRTSDHEQY | 11 | TRBJ2-7 | TRBV7-6 | TRBD2
ASSKADRASYYGYT | 14 | TRBJ1-2 | TRBV27 | TRBD1
ASSQDRGSSYEQY | 13 | TRBJ2-7 | TRBV4-3 | -
ASSSDPGQGAYEQY | 14 | TRBJ2-7 | TRBV7-2 | TRBD1
AHRVSQNTEAF | 11 | TRBJ1-1 | TRBV2 | -